These 4 T cell receptor beta chains came from one sample sequenced in a study of blood T cell repertoires in COVID-19. Sequencing used immunoSEQ multiplex PCR; TCRdb keeps in-frame clones, though not all of them. The table lists around 200,000 clones, about 90% of them singletons. Sequencing was carried out using peripheral blood. All receptors derive from a man aged 35-49 years with active or convalescent COVID-19.

This clone was seen only once. The chain's CDR3 is CASSLNWQANTEAFF. The CDR3 nucleotides read TGTGCCAGCAGCTTGAATTGGCAGGCGAACACTGAAGCTTTCTTT. This chain joins TRBV5-6 and TRBJ1-1; the D is unclear. CDR3 length equals 15 residues. The V gene's germline CDR1 is SGHDT and CDR2 YYEEEE. The ends were cut back, 1 base at V and 1 base at J, with 11 bases in the middle.

The chain joins TRBV4-2 to TRBJ2-3; 7 bases match TRBD1. V lost 0 bases, J lost 10 bases, and 4 bases stayed unmatched. Per the germline V gene, CDR1 is LGHNA and CDR2 is YNFKEQ. This CDR3 is built from 13 residues. The CDR3: CASSQDRTGAQYF. The CDR3 DNA sequence: TGTGCCAGCAGCCAAGATCGGACAGGTGCGCAGTATTTT.

The chain joins TRBV9 to TRBJ1-1, with TRBD1 identical over 12 bases. CDR1 is SGDLS, CDR2 YYNGEE, per germline. The length of the CDR3 is 15 residues. The J segment lost 4 bases and the V segment lost 2 bases, leaving 3 bases of the junction unmatched. CDR3 residues: CASSVGTGGPTEAFF. The CDR3 region has the DNA TGTGCCAGCAGCGTTGGGACAGGGGGCCCCACTGAAGCTTTCTTT.

The chain recombines TRBV4-3 with TRBJ2-5, with 10 bases aligning to TRBD2. This CDR3 contains 15 residues. Per the germline V gene, CDR1 is LGHNA and CDR2 is YSLEER. Unmatched junction bases numbered 5, after V lost 6 bases and J lost 1 base. DNA of the CDR3: TGCGCCAGCAGTCACATAGCGGGGGGCCAAGAGACCCAGTACTTC. Translation gives CASSHIAGGQETQYF.